This paragraph covers one T cell receptor beta chain sequence. The target antigen is unknown. The data are from a study of post-analysis software for immune sequencing data. The wider study: Clinical courses comprised relapsing-remitting, secondary progressive and progressive-relapsing multiple sclerosis. General observations from the study: Patients with multiple sclerosis recorded significantly lower normalized Chao1 diversity than controls, the study found. Patients showed TRBV5-6, TRBV5-1 and TRBV20-1 among 4 or 5 TRBV segments more frequent than in controls.

Built from TCR beta cDNA, the libraries had unique molecular identifiers in them. TCRdb passed the PCR reads through MiXCR, listing each CDR3 protein once. The sample carries some 700,000 distinct CDR3 sequences, 55% to 60% recorded once. Germline assignment: CDR1 MNHEY and CDR2 SMNVEV (reference sequence). Trimming removed 6 bases at V and 7 bases at J, with 19 bases between. The CDR3 consists of 15 residues. The chain is built from TRBV27 and TRBJ2-1; D is perhaps TRBD1 (6 bases). Material for sequencing was blood. The receptor was derived from a girl under 10 years old with multiple sclerosis. The CDR3 sequence: CASSLPWTVRNEQFF. CDR3 nucleotide sequence: TGTGCCAGCAGCCTGCCCTGGACAGTAAGGAATGAGCAGTTCTTC.